This entry describes one T cell receptor beta chain. Regions amplified from RNA transcripts were the TCR beta CDR3 regions. The primer set for the first-round RT-PCR of the TCR CDR3 was HTBI. Via MiXCR, TCRdb re-called the multiplex PCR reads, giving one row per CDR3 protein. The sample yields 450,000 to 600,000 distinct CDR3 sequences, just under 20% seen once. These data belong to a study of T cells in Graves' hyperthyroidism and ophthalmopathy. The germline V gene has CDR1 MNHEY and CDR2 SMNVEV (reference sequence). The length of the CDR3 is 13 residues. Losses at the gene ends were 7 bases for V and 5 bases for J; bases not matched to a gene: 8.

The V gene is TRBV27, the J gene TRBJ2-7; TRBD2 matches at 7 bases. This TCR came from a man between 40 and 49 years old with Graves' ophthalmopathy. Sequenced: blood. The CDR3 DNA follows: TGTGCCAGCAAGAACGTTGGGAGGGACGAGCAGTACTTC. Protein product: CASKNVGRDEQYF.